This record looks at one TCR beta chain sequence and its context. What it binds is not known. This record belongs to a study of response to subunit inactivated influenza vaccine. General study findings and limits: New T cells are recruited in small numbers by each seasonal influenza vaccination, according to the authors' suggestion.

Trimming shortened V by 2 bases and J by 7 bases, and 11 bases separated the two germline ends. This CDR3 contains 12 residues. Per germline, CDR1 DFQATT and CDR2 SNEGSKA (reference sequence). MiXCR, run by TCRdb on the RT-PCR reads, gives a single entry per CDR3 protein. There are 500,000 or so distinct CDR3 sequences in the sample; about 15% occur only once, and 2.5% to 3.5% lies in the top ten. The clonotype comes from a man aged 50-75 years who received an inactivated influenza vaccine. The starting material was CD4+ T cells sorted from PBMCs, obtained around 25 months after vaccination. The chain is built from TRBV20-1 and TRBJ1-1; D unresolved. CDR3 coding DNA: TGCAGTGCTAGACATCAGCGGGGTGAAGCTTTCTTT. This translates into CSARHQRGEAFF.